This entry describes one T cell receptor (beta chain). The missing CDR3 end, 3 residues past where the read stops, is filled in from the germline J gene. Per germline, CDR1 SGHRS and CDR2 YFSETQ. Trimming stripped 6 bases from V and 5 bases from J, with 5 bases between. The CDR3 sequence is 11 residues long. These data originate in a study of T cells in women clearing cervical HPV infection. Study context: No precancer developed; the control's incident HPV16 infection cleared within 12 months.

This table comes from immunoSEQ multiplex PCR, and its TCRdb copy is limited to in-frame clones, with some not included. This table holds roughly 25,000 clones. The gene calls are TRBV5-1 and TRBJ2-2; D is uncertain. The TCR was taken from a woman between 18 and 70 years old with a cervical HPV16 infection that either progressed to CIN3+ or cleared (not recorded which). What was sequenced was blood buffy coat. The CDR3: CASTVTGELFF. CDR3 DNA, as far as it was read: TGCGCCAGCACCGTTACCGGGGAG.